This T cell receptor (beta chain) was identified in a study of beta chain features in type 1 diabetes. The germline CDR1 and CDR2 sequences are SGHTA and FQGNSA. This CDR3 spans 15 amino acids. The junction had 6 bases not matched to a gene; V was cut back by 4 bases and J by 3 bases. Expressed TCRB transcripts were sequenced after all isolated RNA was converted to cDNA. Data came from immunoSEQ multiplex PCR; TCRdb stores just in-frame clones and leaves some out. The repertoire holds about 260,000 clones, with roughly 70% as singletons. Sequencing input: naive CD4+ T cells from blood. The chain uses TRBV7-2 and TRBJ1-5; 7 positions agree with TRBD1. This TCR derives from a man aged 30 to 45 in good health. In nucleotides, the CDR3 is TGTGCCAGCAGCTATTACACAGGGGTCAATCAGCCCCAGCATTTT. This translates into CASSYYTGVNQPQHF.